The 13 T cell receptor beta chains given below trace back to one sample, sequenced in a study of T cell repertoires in cytomegalovirus infection. Via MiXCR, TCRdb re-called the reads, giving one row per CDR3 protein. The table includes about 100,000 distinct CDR3 sequences, around 40% detected once. Their cognate antigens are unknown. Specimen: CD8+ T cells from cultured PBMCs, collected from culture after CMV antigen stimulation. The origin of the receptors is a human donor in good health (CMV status not recorded). Some clones in this sample may be carry-over from other donors' samples.

This chain uses TRBV7-2 with TRBJ2-1, with 14 positions matching TRBD2. V lost 1 base, J lost 2 bases, and 4 bases stayed unmatched. The CDR3 covers 18 residues. Germline V gene data show CDR1 as SGHTA and CDR2 as FQGNSA. CDR3 residues: CASSLGRTSGGPYNEQFF. CDR3 nucleotide sequence: TGTGCCAGCAGCTTAGGCCGGACTAGCGGGGGGCCCTACAATGAGCAGTTCTTC.

In DNA, the CDR3 is TGTGCCAGCAGACCCCGGGACTACCTCAAAGATACGCAGTATTTT. It is translated as CASRPRDYLKDTQYF. The chain joins TRBV2 to TRBJ2-3; TRBD2 matches at 7 bases. The V and J ends lost 6 bases and 5 bases, in that order; junction bases with no gene match: 11. CDR3 length: 15 amino acids. The germline V gene has CDR1 SNHLY and CDR2 FYNNEI. Full variable domain (outside the CDR3, taken from reference TRBV2 and TRBJ2-3): EPEVTQTPSHQVTQMGQEVILRCVPISNHLYFYWYRQILGQKVEFLVSFYNNEISEKSEIFDDQFSVERPDGSNFTLKIRSTKLEDSAMYFCASRPRDYLKDTQYFGPGTRLTVL.

This clonotype was seen a handful of times. This chain uses TRBV4-1 with TRBJ1-1, with D hard to call. The CDR3 is 14 amino acids. Germline CDR1 and CDR2: MGHRA and YSYEKL. V was shortened by 1 base and J by 1 base, with 7 bases between the two germline ends. The CDR3 DNA follows: TGCGCCAGCAGCCAAGTGGGCTCGAACACTGAAGCTTTCTTT. Its translation is CASSQVGSNTEAFF.

CDR3 sequence (DNA): TGCGCCAGCAGCCTGACCTCCTACAATGAGCAGTTCTTC. Its translation is CASSLTSYNEQFF. The J gene is TRBJ2-1, the V gene TRBV4-1; D unclear. CDR1 and CDR2 from the germline V gene are MGHRA and YSYEKL. The CDR3 has 13 amino acids. V lost 4 bases and J lost 0, with 4 bases in between.

J is TRBJ1-5 and V is TRBV27; 9 nucleotides line up with TRBD1. Trimming cost V 6 bases and J 6 bases; bases outside gene matches: 15. Germline V gene sequence: CDR1 MNHEY, CDR2 SMNVEV (reference sequence). This CDR3 has 17 residues. DNA for the CDR3: TGTGCCAGCAGCTCTCTCCAGACAGGGGGAATCAGTCAGCCCCAGCATTTT. It yields the protein CASSSLQTGGISQPQHF.

This clonotype counts as medium-sized. The chain combines TRBV4-1 with TRBJ1-1; D gene uncertain. Germline V gene lookup returns CDR1 MGHRA and CDR2 YSYEKL. The CDR3 consists of 14 residues. V was shortened by 1 base and J by 8 bases, with 14 bases between the two germline ends. This CDR3 reads CASSQGPLSVEAFF. CDR3 nucleotides: TGCGCCAGCAGCCAAGGACCCCTTAGTGTAGAAGCTTTCTTT.

The rearrangement links TRBV7-2 to TRBJ2-5; the D call may be TRBD1 or TRBD2 (6 bases each). V gave up 7 bases and J gave up 2 bases, with 14 bases separating them. Germline V CDR1 and CDR2: SGHTA, FQGNSA. CDR3 length equals 14 residues. The CDR3 sequence: CASTYGGPQETQYF. The CDR3 DNA sequence: TGTGCCAGCACCTACGGGGGCCCTCAAGAGACCCAGTACTTC.

The chain couples TRBV28 to TRBJ1-6, with D perhaps matching TRBD1 (5 bases). The germline gives CDR1 MDHEN, CDR2 SYDVKM. The CDR3 runs 14 residues. Trimming shortened V by 5 bases and J by 8 bases, and 13 bases separated the two germline ends. In DNA, the CDR3 is TGTGCCAGCAGTATACCAGGGACGGATTCACCCCTCCACTTT. This encodes CASSIPGTDSPLHF.

V usage is TRBV29-1 and J usage is TRBJ1-1; 7 positions match TRBD1. This CDR3 spans 11 amino acids. Germline V lookup: CDR1 SQVTM, CDR2 ANQGSEA. Losses at the gene ends were 4 bases for V and 10 bases for J; bases not matched to a gene: 6. The CDR3 is CSVALQGRAFF. In DNA form, the CDR3 reads TGCAGCGTTGCCTTACAGGGGAGAGCTTTCTTT. Full variable domain (outside the CDR3, taken from reference TRBV29-1 and TRBJ1-1): SAVISQKPSRDICQRGTSLTIQCQVDSQVTMMFWYRQQPGQSLTLIATANQGSEATYESGFVIDKFPISRPNLTFSTLTVSNMSPEDSSIYLCSVALQGRAFFGQGTRLTVV.

Ten or more counts support this clonotype. The chain employs TRBV7-2 and TRBJ2-5; no clear D gene. The V end was cut by 5 bases, the J end by 4 bases, with 11 bases between. The CDR3 consists of 13 residues. Germline CDR1 reads SGHTA; CDR2 reads FQGNSA. In nucleotides, the CDR3 is TGTGCCAGCAGCACTGTCCCAGGAGAGACCCAGTACTTC. It specifies CASSTVPGETQYF. Drawing the rest from reference TRBV7-2 and TRBJ2-5, the complete variable domain is GAGVSQSPSNKVTEKGKDVELRCDPISGHTALYWYRQSLGQGLEFLIYFQGNSAPDKSGLPSDRFSAERTGGSVSTLTIQRTQQEDSAVYLCASSTVPGETQYFGPGTRLLVL.

The chain carries TRBV7-6 and TRBJ2-7; a possible D gene is TRBD2 (6 bases). CDR3 length: 13 amino acids. The V and J ends lost 3 bases and 4 bases respectively, with 10 bases between them. Germline CDR1 is SGHVS and CDR2 is FNYEAQ. The CDR3 region is CASSFRAGYEQYF. The CDR3 nucleotides are TGTGCCAGCAGCTTCAGGGCGGGGTACGAGCAGTACTTC.

J is TRBJ1-1 and V is TRBV7-4, with unresolved D. The germline gives CDR1 SGHVT, CDR2 SQSDAQ. This CDR3 has 14 residues. V was pared by 0 bases and J by 1 base, with 6 bases between. The CDR3 DNA reads as TGTGCCAGCAGCTTAGCCGGGCAGAACACTGAAGCTTTCTTT. Translating it yields CASSLAGQNTEAFF.

The chain carries TRBV7-9 and TRBJ2-1, with 7 bases fitting TRBD1. Germline-derived CDR1 and CDR2 are SEHNR and FQNEAQ (reference sequence). The CDR3 runs to 11 residues. Germline trimming cut 3 bases from V and 15 bases from J; bases unmatched to any gene: 5. CDR3 coding DNA: TGTGCCAGCAGCTTTATCGACAGGGTGTTCTTC. Its translation: CASSFIDRVFF.